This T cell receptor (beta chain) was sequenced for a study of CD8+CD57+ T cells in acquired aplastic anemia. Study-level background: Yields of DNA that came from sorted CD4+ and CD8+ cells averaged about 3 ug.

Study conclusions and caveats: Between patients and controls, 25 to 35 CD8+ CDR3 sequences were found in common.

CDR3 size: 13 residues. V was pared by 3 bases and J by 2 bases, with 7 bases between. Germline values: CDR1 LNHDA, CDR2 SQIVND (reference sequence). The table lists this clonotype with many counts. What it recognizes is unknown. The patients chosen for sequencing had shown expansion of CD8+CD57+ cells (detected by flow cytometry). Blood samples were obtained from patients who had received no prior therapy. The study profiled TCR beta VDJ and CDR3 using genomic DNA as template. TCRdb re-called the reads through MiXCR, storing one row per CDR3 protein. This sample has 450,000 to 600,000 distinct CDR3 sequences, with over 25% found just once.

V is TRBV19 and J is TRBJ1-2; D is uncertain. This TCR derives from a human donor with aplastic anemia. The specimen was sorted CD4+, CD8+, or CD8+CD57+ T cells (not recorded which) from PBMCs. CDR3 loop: CASSMARNYGYTF. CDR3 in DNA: TGTGCCAGTAGTATGGCCAGAAACTATGGCTACACCTTC. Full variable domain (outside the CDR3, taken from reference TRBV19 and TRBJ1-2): DGGITQSPKYLFRKEGQNVTLSCEQNLNHDAMYWYRQDPGQGLRLIYYSQIVNDFQKGDIAEGYSVSREKKESFPLTVTSAQKNPTAFYLCASSMARNYGYTFGSGTRLTVV.